This T cell receptor (beta chain) originates from a study of cytomegalovirus exposure and HLA in healthy donors. Study-wide background: Genotyping showed 81% of 350 to 400 donors falling in the Caucasian-associated ancestry cluster. Study-level points and caveats: A classifier reportedly called cytomegalovirus status with high sensitivity and specificity. 150 to 200 TCR beta chains were listed as cytomegalovirus-associated.

There were likely unrecorded immune exposures, though donors were nominally healthy when sampled. For this clone: Its antigen is not known.

Primers: 60 Vbeta forward and 13 Jbeta reverse. Clones were sequenced by immunoSEQ multiplex PCR, and TCRdb holds only the in-frame ones, with some missing. The data show about 100,000 clones, over 65% seen once. Looked up from germline, CDR1 is SQVTM and CDR2 is ANQGSEA. The CDR3 has 14 amino acids. The V gene lost 6 bases and the J gene lost 4 bases, with 16 bases spanning the gap. The chain joins TRBV29-1 to TRBJ2-1; tentative D call: TRBD2 (6 bases). The sample taken for sequencing was PBMCs. The receptor's source is a woman aged 55-70 years in good health and CMV-seronegative. The CDR3 sequence is CSVAGSESYNEQFF. Written as DNA, the CDR3 is TGCAGCGTGGCCGGGAGTGAGAGTTACAATGAGCAGTTCTTC.